This entry lists 2 T cell receptor beta chains sequenced from one sample in a study of blood T cell repertoires in COVID-19. Repertoires were generated with immunoSEQ multiplex PCR, while TCRdb's copy carries only in-frame clones and drops some. The data show under 250,000 clones, around 82% seen once. The sequenced sample was peripheral blood. The receptors were gathered from a woman in her 30s who had recovered from COVID-19.

In nucleotides, the CDR3 is TGTGCCAGCGGCTCTAGCGGGAGCGTTTACGAGCAGTACTTC. Protein product: CASGSSGSVYEQYF. The chain employs TRBV11-2 and TRBJ2-7; 10 bases line up with TRBD2. The CDR3 contains 14 residues. V was clipped by 8 bases and J by 4 bases; unmatched bases: 8. CDR1 and CDR2 from the germline V gene are SGHAT and FQNNGV.

The chain carries TRBV15 and TRBJ1-2, with 12 nucleotides matching TRBD1. The junction had 9 bases not matched to a gene; V was cut back by 4 bases and J by 3 bases. Germline assignment: CDR1 LNHNV and CDR2 YYDKDF (reference sequence). CDR3 size: 17 residues. CDR3 protein: CATSTTGQGARDYGYTF. CDR3 sequence (DNA): TGTGCCACCAGCACAACGGGACAGGGGGCTCGGGACTATGGCTACACCTTC. Filled out from reference TRBV15 and TRBJ1-2, the complete variable domain reads DAMVIQNPRYQVTQFGKPVTLSCSQTLNHNVMYWYQQKSSQAPKLLFHYYDKDFNNEADTPDNFQSRRPNTSFCFLDIRSPGLGDTAMYLCATSTTGQGARDYGYTFGSGTRLTVV.